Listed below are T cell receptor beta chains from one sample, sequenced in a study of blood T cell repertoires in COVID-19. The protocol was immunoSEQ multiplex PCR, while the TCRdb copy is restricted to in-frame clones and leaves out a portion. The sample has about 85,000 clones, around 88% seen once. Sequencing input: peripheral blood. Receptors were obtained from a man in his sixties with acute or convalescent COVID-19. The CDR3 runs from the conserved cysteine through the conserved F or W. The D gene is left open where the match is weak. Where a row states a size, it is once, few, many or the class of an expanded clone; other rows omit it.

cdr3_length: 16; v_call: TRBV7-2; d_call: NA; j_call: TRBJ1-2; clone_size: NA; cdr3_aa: CASSLVYRARGNGYTF; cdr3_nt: TGTGCCAGCAGCTTAGTTTACAGGGCTAGAGGAAATGGCTACACCTTC
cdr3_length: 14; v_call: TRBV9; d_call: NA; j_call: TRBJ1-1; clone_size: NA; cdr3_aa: CASSVGAFNTEAFF; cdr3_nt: TGTGCCAGCAGCGTAGGGGCTTTTAACACTGAAGCTTTCTTT
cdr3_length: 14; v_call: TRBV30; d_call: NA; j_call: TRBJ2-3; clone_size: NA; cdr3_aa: CAQQTDSITDTQYF; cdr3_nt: TGTGCCCAGCAGACGGACAGCATTACAGATACGCAGTATTTT
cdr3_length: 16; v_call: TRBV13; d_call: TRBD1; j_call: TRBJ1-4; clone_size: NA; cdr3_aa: CASSPRQGTTNEKLFF; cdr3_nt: TGTGCCAGCAGCCCTAGACAGGGAACAACTAATGAAAAACTGTTTTTT
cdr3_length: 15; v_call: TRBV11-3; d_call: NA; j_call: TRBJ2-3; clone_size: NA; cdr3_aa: CASSSAGLLTDTQYF; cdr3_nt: TGTGCCAGCAGCTCGGCAGGTCTTCTCACAGATACGCAGTATTTT
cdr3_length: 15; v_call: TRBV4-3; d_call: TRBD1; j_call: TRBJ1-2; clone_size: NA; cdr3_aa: CASSQGQGARNGYTF; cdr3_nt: TGCGCCAGCAGCCAAGGACAGGGGGCGCGGAATGGCTACACCTTC
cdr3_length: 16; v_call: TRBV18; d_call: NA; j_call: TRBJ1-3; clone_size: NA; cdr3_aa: CASSPPDQVSGNTIYF; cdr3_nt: TGTGCCAGCTCACCACCGGATCAGGTCTCTGGAAACACCATATATTTT
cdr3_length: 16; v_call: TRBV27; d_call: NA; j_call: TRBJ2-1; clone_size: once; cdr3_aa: CASSLSGALTYNEQFF; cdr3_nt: TGTGCCAGCAGTTTATCAGGGGCACTAACCTACAATGAGCAGTTCTTC
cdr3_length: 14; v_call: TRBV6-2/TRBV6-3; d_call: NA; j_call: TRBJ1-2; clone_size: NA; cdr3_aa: CASSSTTANYGYTF; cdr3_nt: TGTGCCAGCAGCTCTACGACAGCTAACTATGGCTACACCTTC
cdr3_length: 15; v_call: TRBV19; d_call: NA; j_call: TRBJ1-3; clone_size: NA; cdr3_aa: CASRPAAVSGNTIYF; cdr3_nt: TGTGCCAGTAGACCAGCGGCAGTCTCTGGAAACACCATATATTTT
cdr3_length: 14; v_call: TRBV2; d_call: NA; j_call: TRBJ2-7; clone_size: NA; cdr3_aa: CASSAGDYPYEQYF; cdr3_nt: TGTGCCAGCAGTGCAGGGGACTACCCCTACGAGCAGTACTTC
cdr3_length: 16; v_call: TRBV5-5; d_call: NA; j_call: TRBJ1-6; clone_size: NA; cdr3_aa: CASSLAGSENNSPLHF; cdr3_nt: TGTGCCAGCAGCTTGGCCGGGAGTGAGAATAATTCACCCCTCCACTTT
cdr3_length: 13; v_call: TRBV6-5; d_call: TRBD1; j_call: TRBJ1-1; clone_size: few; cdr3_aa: CASRDRVGTEAFF; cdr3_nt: TGTGCCAGCAGGGACAGGGTAGGCACTGAAGCTTTCTTT
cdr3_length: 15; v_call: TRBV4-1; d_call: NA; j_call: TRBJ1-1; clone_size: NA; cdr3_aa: CASSQDRVGNTEAFF; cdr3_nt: TGCGCCAGCAGCCAAGATCGTGTCGGGAACACTGAAGCTTTCTTT
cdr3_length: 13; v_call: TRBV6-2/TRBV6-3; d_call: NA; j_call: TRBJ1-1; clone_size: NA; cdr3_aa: CASSYRINTEAFF; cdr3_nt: TGTGCCAGCAGTTACCGTATTAACACTGAAGCTTTCTTT
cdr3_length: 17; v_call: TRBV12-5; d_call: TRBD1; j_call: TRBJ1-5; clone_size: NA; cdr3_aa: CASGLGPGAGGGQPQHF; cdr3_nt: TGTGCTAGTGGTTTGGGGCCAGGGGCAGGGGGCGGTCAGCCCCAGCATTTT
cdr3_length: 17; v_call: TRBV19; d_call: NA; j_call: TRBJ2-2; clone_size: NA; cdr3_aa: CASSPREAGARTGELFF; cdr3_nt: TGTGCCAGTAGCCCTCGCGAGGCAGGGGCGCGGACCGGGGAGCTGTTTTTT
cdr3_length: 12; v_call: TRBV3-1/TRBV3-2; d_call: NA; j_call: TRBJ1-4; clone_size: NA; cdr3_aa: CASSRRGEKLFF; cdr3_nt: TGTGCCAGCAGCCGAAGAGGCGAAAAACTGTTTTTT
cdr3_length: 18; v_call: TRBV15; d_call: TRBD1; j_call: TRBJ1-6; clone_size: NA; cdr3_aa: CATSRLPGQGAAGSPLHF; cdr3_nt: TGTGCCACCAGCAGATTACCGGGACAGGGGGCGGCTGGTTCACCCCTCCACTTT
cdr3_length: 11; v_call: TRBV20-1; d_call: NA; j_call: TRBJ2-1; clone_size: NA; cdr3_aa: CSARGPGAPFF; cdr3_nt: TGCAGTGCTAGAGGGCCAGGGGCTCCGTTCTTC
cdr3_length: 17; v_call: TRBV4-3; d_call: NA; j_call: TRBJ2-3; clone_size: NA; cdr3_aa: CASSQEVVGGKSDTQYF; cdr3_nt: TGCGCCAGCAGCCAAGAGGTCGTCGGGGGAAAATCAGATACGCAGTATTTT
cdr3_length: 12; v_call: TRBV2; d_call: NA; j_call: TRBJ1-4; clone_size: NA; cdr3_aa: CASRFLNEKLFF; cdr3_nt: TGTGCCAGCAGGTTCCTTAATGAAAAACTGTTTTTT
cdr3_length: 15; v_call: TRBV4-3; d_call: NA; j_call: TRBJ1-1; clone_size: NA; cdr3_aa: CASSQVPGGNTEAFF; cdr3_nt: TGCGCCAGCAGCCAAGTCCCGGGGGGCAACACTGAAGCTTTCTTT
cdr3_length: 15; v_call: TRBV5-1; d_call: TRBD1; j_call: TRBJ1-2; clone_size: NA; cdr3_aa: CASSWGQGRNYGYTF; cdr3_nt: TGCGCCAGCAGCTGGGGACAGGGGCGCAACTATGGCTACACCTTC
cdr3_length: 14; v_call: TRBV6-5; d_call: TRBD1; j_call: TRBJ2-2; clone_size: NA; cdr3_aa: CASRQGVGIGELFF; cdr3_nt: TGTGCCAGCAGGCAGGGGGTCGGGATCGGGGAGCTGTTTTTT
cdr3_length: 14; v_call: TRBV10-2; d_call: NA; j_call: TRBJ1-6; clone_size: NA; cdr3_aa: CASSTGIENSPLHF; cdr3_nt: TGCGCCAGCAGTACAGGGATCGAGAATTCACCCCTCCACTTT
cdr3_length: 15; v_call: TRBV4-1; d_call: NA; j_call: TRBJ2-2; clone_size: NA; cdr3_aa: CASSQSPLNTGELFF; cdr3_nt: TGCGCCAGCAGCCAGAGCCCACTTAACACCGGGGAGCTGTTTTTT
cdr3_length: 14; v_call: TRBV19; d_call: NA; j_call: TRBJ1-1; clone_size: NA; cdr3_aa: CASSMRSESTEAFF; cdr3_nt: TGTGCCAGTAGTATGAGGTCAGAGTCCACTGAAGCTTTCTTT
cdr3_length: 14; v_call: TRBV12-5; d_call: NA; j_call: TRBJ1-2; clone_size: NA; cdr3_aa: CASGDVRGNYGYTF; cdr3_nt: TGTGCTAGTGGTGACGTTCGGGGAAACTATGGCTACACCTTC
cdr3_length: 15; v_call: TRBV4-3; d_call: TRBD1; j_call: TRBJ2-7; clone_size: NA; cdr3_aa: CASSLGTGGIYEQYF; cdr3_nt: TGCGCCAGCAGCCTAGGGACAGGGGGAATCTACGAGCAGTACTTC
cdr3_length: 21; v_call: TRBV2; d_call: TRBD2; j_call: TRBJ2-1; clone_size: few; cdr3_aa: CASRDPSGTSGVPITYNEQFF; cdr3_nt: TGTGCCAGCAGAGATCCCTCCGGGACTAGCGGGGTCCCTATAACCTACAATGAGCAGTTCTTC
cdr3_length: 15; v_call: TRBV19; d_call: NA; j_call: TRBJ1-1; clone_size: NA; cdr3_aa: CASSIWGADYTEAFF; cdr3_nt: TGTGCCAGTAGTATTTGGGGAGCGGATTACACTGAAGCTTTCTTT
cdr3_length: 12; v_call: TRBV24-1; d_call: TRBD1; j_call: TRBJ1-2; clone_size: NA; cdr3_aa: CATSSGGRGYTF; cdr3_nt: TGTGCCACCAGCTCAGGGGGCCGTGGCTACACCTTC
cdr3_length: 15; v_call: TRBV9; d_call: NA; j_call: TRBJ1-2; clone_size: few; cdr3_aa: CASSVAGGLGYGYTF; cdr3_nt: TGTGCCAGCAGCGTAGCCGGGGGACTGGGCTATGGCTACACCTTC
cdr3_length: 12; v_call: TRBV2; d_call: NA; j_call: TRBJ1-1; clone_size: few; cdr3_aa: CASLPAGFVAFF; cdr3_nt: TGTGCCAGCCTTCCCGCAGGATTCGTAGCTTTCTTT
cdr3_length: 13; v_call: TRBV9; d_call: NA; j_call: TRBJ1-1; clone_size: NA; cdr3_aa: CASSIQTNTEAFF; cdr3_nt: TGTGCCAGCAGCATACAAACGAACACTGAAGCTTTCTTT
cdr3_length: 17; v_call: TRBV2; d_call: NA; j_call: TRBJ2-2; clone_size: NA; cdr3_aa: CASSEADRQLYTGELFF; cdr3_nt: TGTGCCAGCAGTGAAGCGGATCGACAGCTATACACCGGGGAGCTGTTTTTT
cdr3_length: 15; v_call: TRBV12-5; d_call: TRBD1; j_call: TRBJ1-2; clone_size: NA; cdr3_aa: CASGLVIGGDYGYTF; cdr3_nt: TGTGCTAGTGGTTTGGTAATAGGGGGCGACTATGGCTACACCTTC
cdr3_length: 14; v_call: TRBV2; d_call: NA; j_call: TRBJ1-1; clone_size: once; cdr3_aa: CASSVGGLNTEAFF; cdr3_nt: TGTGCCAGCAGTGTGGGGGGGTTGAACACTGAAGCTTTCTTT
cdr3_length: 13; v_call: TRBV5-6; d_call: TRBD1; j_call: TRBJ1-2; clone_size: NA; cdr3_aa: CATTTGVDYGYTF; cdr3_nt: TGTGCCACAACAACAGGGGTCGACTATGGCTACACCTTC
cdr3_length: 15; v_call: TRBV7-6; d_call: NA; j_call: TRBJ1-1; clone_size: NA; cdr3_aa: CASSLGRQGGTEAFF; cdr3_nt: TGTGCCAGCAGCTTAGGCCGCCAGGGAGGAACTGAAGCTTTCTTT
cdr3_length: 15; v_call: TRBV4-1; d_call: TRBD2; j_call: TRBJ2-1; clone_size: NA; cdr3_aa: CASSPLAGGPGEQFF; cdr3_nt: TGCGCCAGCAGCCCTCTAGCGGGGGGGCCCGGTGAGCAGTTCTTC
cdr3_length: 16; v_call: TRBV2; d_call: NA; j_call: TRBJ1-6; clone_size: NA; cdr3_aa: CASSVDGQLHNSPLHF; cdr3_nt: TGTGCCAGCAGTGTTGATGGACAGCTCCATAATTCACCCCTCCACTTT
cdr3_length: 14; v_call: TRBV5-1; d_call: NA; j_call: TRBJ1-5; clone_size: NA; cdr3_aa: CARSLGGGRQPQHF; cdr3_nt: TGCGCCCGCAGCTTGGGGGGGGGCCGGCAGCCCCAGCATTTT
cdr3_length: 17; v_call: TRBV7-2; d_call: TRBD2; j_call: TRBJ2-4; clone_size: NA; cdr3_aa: CASSSGGLAGAKNIQYF; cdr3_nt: TGTGCCAGCAGCTCAGGGGGTCTAGCGGGGGCCAAAAACATTCAGTACTTC
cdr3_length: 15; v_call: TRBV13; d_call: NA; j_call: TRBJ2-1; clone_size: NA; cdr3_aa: CASSLDPGVSSEQFF; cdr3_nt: TGTGCCAGCAGCTTAGATCCAGGGGTTTCCAGTGAGCAGTTCTTC
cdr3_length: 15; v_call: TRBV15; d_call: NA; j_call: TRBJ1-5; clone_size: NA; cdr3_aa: CATSRDPGGNQPQHF; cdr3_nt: TGTGCCACCAGCAGAGATCCGGGAGGCAATCAGCCCCAGCATTTT
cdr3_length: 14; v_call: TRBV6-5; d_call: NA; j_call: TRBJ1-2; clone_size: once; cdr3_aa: CASSYSNTAVGYTF; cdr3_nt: TGTGCCAGCAGTTACTCGAATACCGCGGTCGGCTACACCTTC
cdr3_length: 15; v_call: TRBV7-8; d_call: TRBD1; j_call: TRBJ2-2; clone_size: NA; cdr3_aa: CASSFRDREFRELFF; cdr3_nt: TGTGCCAGCAGCTTCCGGGACAGGGAATTTAGGGAGCTGTTTTTT
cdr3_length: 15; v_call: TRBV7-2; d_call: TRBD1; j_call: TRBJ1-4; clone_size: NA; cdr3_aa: CASSSSGQSNEKLFF; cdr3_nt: TGTGCCAGCAGCTCATCGGGACAGAGTAATGAAAAACTGTTTTTT
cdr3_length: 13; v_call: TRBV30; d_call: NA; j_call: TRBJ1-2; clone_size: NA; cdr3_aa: CAWRPSASYGYTF; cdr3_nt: TGTGCCTGGAGGCCTTCAGCGAGCTATGGCTACACCTTC
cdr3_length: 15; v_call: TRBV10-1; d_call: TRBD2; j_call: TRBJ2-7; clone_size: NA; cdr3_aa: CASSQGLAGSYEQYF; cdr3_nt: TGCGCCAGCAGTCAAGGACTAGCGGGTTCCTACGAGCAGTACTTC
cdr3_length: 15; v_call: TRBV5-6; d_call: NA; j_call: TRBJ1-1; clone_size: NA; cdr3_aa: CASSLLTGIGTEAFF; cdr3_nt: TGTGCCAGCAGCCTTCTGACGGGGATAGGCACTGAAGCTTTCTTT
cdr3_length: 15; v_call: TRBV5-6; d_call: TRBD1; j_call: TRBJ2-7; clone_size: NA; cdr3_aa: CASSSEGQGKYEQYF; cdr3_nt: TGTGCCAGCAGCTCCGAGGGACAGGGGAAATACGAGCAGTACTTC
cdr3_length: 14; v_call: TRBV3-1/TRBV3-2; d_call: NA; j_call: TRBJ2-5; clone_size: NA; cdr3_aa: CASSQGLVQETQYF; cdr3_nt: TGTGCCAGCAGCCAAGGACTAGTCCAAGAGACCCAGTACTTC
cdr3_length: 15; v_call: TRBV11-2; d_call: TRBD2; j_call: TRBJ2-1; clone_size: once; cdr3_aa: CASNPGGGSYNEQFF; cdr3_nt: TGTGCCAGCAACCCGGGGGGAGGGTCCTACAATGAGCAGTTCTTC
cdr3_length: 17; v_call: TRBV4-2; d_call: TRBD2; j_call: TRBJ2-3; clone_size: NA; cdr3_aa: CASSQDVSSGGADTQYF; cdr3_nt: TGTGCCAGCAGCCAAGATGTTTCTAGCGGGGGGGCGGATACGCAGTATTTT
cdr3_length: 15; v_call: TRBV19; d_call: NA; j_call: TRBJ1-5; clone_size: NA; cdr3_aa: CASSETGPGVSPQHF; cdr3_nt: TGTGCCAGTAGTGAGACGGGACCAGGGGTCTCGCCCCAGCATTTT